The TCR beta chain described here comes from a study of vaccination effects on CD4 cells after COVID-19. General study results and limits: Marked clonal contraction of both clone types appeared late after vaccination. Healthy vaccine recipients' vaccine-induced clones were almost all SARS-CoV-2 mono-reactive. Few convalescent patients, and no early post-infection timepoints, were available to the study.

Peptide-pool stimulation followed by sequencing identified expanded antigen-specific CD4+ clonotypes in the ViraFEST assay. When about ten days of culture had elapsed, CD4+ T cells were isolated. Vaccinated recipients, who were negative for nucleocapsid antibodies, had no history of SARS-CoV-2 infection. The culture medium for two million PBMC per well included 10 IU/ml IL-2 and about 10 ug/ml peptides. Sequencing was performed with immunoSEQ multiplex PCR; in TCRdb, only in-frame clones are kept and a portion is missing. The sample lists tens of thousands of clones, approximately 72% seen once, with roughly 4% in the top ten. V was pared by 3 bases and J by 0 bases, with 9 bases of the junction left unmatched. Germline CDR1 reads SGHRS; CDR2 reads YFSETQ. CDR3 size: 19 residues. The sample holds one count of this clone. The target antigen is unknown.

The receptor was derived from a human donor who received a COVID-19 vaccine. The sample in question was CD4+ T cells from PBMCs cultured with HCoV-OC43 spike peptides, obtained before COVID-19 vaccination. Indicated subset: HCoV-OC43 spike overlapping peptide pool stimulation. J is TRBJ2-3 and V is TRBV5-1, with 14 bases that match TRBD2. The CDR3 DNA sequence: TGCGCCAGCAGCTCACAAGGACTAGCGGGGGGTACTAGCACAGATACGCAGTATTTT. Its protein is CASSSQGLAGGTSTDTQYF.